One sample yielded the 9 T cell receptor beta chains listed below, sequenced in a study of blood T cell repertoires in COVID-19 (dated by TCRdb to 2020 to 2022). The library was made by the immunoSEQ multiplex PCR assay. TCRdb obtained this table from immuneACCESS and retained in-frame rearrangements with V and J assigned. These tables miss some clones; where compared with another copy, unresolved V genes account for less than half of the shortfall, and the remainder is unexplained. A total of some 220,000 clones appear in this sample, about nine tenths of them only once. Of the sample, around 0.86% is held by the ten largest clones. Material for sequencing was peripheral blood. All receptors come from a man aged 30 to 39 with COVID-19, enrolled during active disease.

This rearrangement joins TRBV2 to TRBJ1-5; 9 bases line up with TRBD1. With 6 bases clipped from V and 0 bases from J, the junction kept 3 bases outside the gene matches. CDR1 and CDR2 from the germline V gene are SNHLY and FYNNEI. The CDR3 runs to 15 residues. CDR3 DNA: TGTGCCAGCAGGGGACAGGGCCTTAGCAATCAGCCCCAGCATTTT. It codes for CASRGQGLSNQPQHF.

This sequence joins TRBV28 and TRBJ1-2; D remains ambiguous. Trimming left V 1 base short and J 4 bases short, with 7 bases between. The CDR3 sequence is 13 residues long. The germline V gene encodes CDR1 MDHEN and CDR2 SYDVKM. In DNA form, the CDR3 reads TGTGCCAGCAGTTTATCGTCGGTCTATGGCTACACCTTC. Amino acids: CASSLSSVYGYTF.

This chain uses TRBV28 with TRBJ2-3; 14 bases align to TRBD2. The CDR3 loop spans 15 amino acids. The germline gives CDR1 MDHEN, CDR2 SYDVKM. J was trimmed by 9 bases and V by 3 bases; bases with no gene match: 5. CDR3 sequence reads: CASSLTSGGVRTQYF. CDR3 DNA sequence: TGTGCCAGCAGTTTGACTAGCGGGGGGGTGAGAACGCAGTATTTT.

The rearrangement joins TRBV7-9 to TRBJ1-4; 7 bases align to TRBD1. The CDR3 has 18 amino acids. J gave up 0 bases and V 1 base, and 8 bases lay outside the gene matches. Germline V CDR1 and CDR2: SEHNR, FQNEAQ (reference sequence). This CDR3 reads CASSLGTGGSATNEKLFF. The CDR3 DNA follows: TGTGCCAGCAGCTTAGGGACAGGAGGTTCGGCAACTAATGAAAAACTGTTTTTT.

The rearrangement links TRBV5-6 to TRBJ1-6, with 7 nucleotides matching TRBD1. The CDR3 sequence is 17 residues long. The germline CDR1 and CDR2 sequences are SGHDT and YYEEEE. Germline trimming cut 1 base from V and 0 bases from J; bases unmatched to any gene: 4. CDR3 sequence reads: CASSLKDRSSYNSPLHF. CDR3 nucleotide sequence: TGTGCCAGCAGCTTGAAGGACAGGAGCTCCTATAATTCACCCCTCCACTTT.

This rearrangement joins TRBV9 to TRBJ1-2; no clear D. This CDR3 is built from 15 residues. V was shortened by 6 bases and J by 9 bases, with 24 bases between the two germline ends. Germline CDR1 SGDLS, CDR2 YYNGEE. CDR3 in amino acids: CASTLSSGDTIRYTF. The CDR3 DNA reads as TGTGCCAGCACCCTCTCATCGGGAGATACTATCCGCTACACCTTC.

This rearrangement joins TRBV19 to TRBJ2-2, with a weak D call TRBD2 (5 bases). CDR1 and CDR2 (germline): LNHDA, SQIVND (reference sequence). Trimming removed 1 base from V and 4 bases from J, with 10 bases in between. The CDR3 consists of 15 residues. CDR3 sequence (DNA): TGTGCCAGTAGTATAGTGGGAAGCGGCACCGGGGAGCTGTTTTTT. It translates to CASSIVGSGTGELFF. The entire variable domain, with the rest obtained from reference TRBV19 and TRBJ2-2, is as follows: DGGITQSPKYLFRKEGQNVTLSCEQNLNHDAMYWYRQDPGQGLRLIYYSQIVNDFQKGDIAEGYSVSREKKESFPLTVTSAQKNPTAFYLCASSIVGSGTGELFFGEGSRLTVL.

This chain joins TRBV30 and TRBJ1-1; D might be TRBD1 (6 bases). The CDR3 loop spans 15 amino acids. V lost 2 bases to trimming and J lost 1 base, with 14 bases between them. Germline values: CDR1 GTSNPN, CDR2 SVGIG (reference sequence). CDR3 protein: CAWSLSTRGNTEAFF. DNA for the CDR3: TGTGCCTGGAGTCTCAGTACCAGGGGGAACACTGAAGCTTTCTTT.

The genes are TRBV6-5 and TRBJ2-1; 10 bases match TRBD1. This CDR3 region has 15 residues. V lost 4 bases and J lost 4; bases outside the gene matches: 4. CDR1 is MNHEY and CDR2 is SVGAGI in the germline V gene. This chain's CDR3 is CASSFLDRGYNEQFF. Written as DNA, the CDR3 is TGTGCCAGCAGTTTCTTGGACAGGGGGTACAATGAGCAGTTCTTC.